Below are 30 T cell receptor beta chains sequenced from a single sample in a study of blood T cell repertoires in COVID-19. This table comes from immunoSEQ multiplex PCR, and its TCRdb copy is limited to in-frame clones, with some not included. The sample records 150,000 or so clones, roughly 87% being singletons. Sequenced input: PBMCs or T cells enriched from blood (not recorded which). The source of these receptors is a woman aged 40 to 50 who had been exposed to COVID-19.

CDR3 nucleotides: TGTGCCAGTAGTGGTCAGGGACTGGGATATGGCTACACCTTC. This encodes CASSGQGLGYGYTF. The chain joins TRBV19 to TRBJ1-2; possible D gene TRBD1, 5 bases. CDR1 LNHDA and CDR2 SQIVND come from the germline V gene (reference sequence). CDR3 length: 14 amino acids. Trimming stripped 5 bases from V and 5 bases from J, with 15 bases between. Full variable domain (rest looked up from reference TRBV19 and TRBJ1-2): DGGITQSPKYLFRKEGQNVTLSCEQNLNHDAMYWYRQDPGQGLRLIYYSQIVNDFQKGDIAEGYSVSREKKESFPLTVTSAQKNPTAFYLCASSGQGLGYGYTFGSGTRLTVV.

The chain links TRBV7-2 to TRBJ1-1, with 7 bases identical to TRBD1. CDR1 and CDR2 from the germline V gene are SGHTA and FQGNSA. This CDR3 has 17 residues. J gave up 1 base and V 5 bases, and 13 bases lay outside the gene matches. CDR3 loop: CASSAPPDRARNTEAFF. DNA for the CDR3: TGTGCCAGCAGCGCACCCCCAGACAGGGCGAGGAACACTGAAGCTTTCTTT. Complete variable domain (other parts from reference TRBV7-2 and TRBJ1-1): GAGVSQSPSNKVTEKGKDVELRCDPISGHTALYWYRQSLGQGLEFLIYFQGNSAPDKSGLPSDRFSAERTGGSVSTLTIQRTQQEDSAVYLCASSAPPDRARNTEAFFGQGTRLTVV.

This rearrangement joins TRBV5-1 to TRBJ1-6; the D gene is possibly TRBD1 (6 bases). Germline loops: CDR1 SGHRS, CDR2 YFSETQ. V was pared by 4 bases and J by 9 bases, with 20 bases between. The CDR3 sequence is 16 residues long. CDR3 DNA: TGCGCCAGCAGCGTACAGGGAGAGGTCTTTACTTCACCCCTCCACTTT. It yields the protein CASSVQGEVFTSPLHF. Combining the CDR3 with reference TRBV5-1 and TRBJ1-6 gives the whole variable domain KAGVTQTPRYLIKTRGQQVTLSCSPISGHRSVSWYQQTPGQGLQFLFEYFSETQRNKGNFPGRFSGRQFSNSRSEMNVSTLELGDSALYLCASSVQGEVFTSPLHFGNGTRLTVT.

This clone was seen once. This chain uses TRBV5-3 with TRBJ1-6; D perhaps matches TRBD1 (5 bases). TRBV5-3 is designated an ORF whose function remains uncertain. Between the trimmed V and J ends, which lost 5 bases and 2 bases, there was a span of 23 bases. The CDR3 is 19 amino acids. The CDR3: CARSYDDSGLGPYNSPLHF. The CDR3 DNA follows: TGTGCCAGAAGTTACGACGACTCAGGGTTGGGGCCCTATAATTCACCCCTCCACTTT.

V usage is TRBV2 and J usage is TRBJ2-1; the D gene is possibly TRBD2 (7 bases). The CDR3 has 14 amino acids. The germline V and J ends were trimmed by 8 bases and 2 bases, with 13 bases remaining between them. The germline V gene has CDR1 SNHLY and CDR2 FYNNEI. This CDR3 reads CASGAGATYNEQFF. Written as DNA, the CDR3 is TGTGCCAGCGGGGCGGGGGCCACCTACAATGAGCAGTTCTTC.

The chain carries TRBV5-1 and TRBJ1-2; D is unclear. Germline-derived CDR1 and CDR2 are SGHRS and YFSETQ. This CDR3 comprises 17 residues. Trimming took off 0 bases at V and 0 bases at J, with 15 bases between the two ends. The CDR3 DNA sequence: TGCGCCAGCAGCTTGGGAGCAGCGAGATTAGCTAACTATGGCTACACCTTC. Translating it yields CASSLGAARLANYGYTF.

The gene calls are TRBV10-2 and TRBJ1-2; D gene uncertain. Trimming took 4 bases from V and 4 from J, leaving 10 bases between them. Germline-derived CDR1 and CDR2 are WSHSY and SAAADI. The CDR3 contains 13 residues. CDR3 sequence reads: CASSARDTYGYTF. Written as DNA, the CDR3 is TGCGCCAGCAGTGCCCGCGACACCTATGGCTACACCTTC.

This chain connects TRBV7-2 to TRBJ2-1; 10 bases line up with TRBD2. The germline V gene has CDR1 SGHTA and CDR2 FQGNSA. Trimming at V came to 6 bases and at J to 4 bases, leaving 15 bases not matched to a gene. The length of the CDR3 is 18 residues. In DNA, the CDR3 is TGTGCCAGCAGTCTCCACCCGCTAGCGGGAGAGGGGTACAATGAGCAGTTCTTC. Encoded protein: CASSLHPLAGEGYNEQFF.

The J gene is TRBJ1-5, the V gene TRBV11-2; 7 bases fit TRBD1. Germline values: CDR1 SGHAT, CDR2 FQNNGV. CDR3 length: 14 amino acids. V shed 4 bases, J shed 7 bases, and the junction held 7 bases outside the gene matches. CDR3 coding DNA: TGTGCCAGCAGCTGGGGACAGTCTGGGCAGCCCCAGCATTTT. Residues: CASSWGQSGQPQHF.

The rearrangement uses TRBV5-1 and TRBJ1-1; no reliable D call. This CDR3 comprises 13 residues. The germline gives CDR1 SGHRS, CDR2 YFSETQ. Trimming removed 5 bases from V and 7 bases from J, with 15 bases in between. Here the CDR3 DNA reads TGCGCCAGCAGTCGGGAGTCCTTCGGTGAAGCTTTCTTT. This sequence encodes CASSRESFGEAFF.

The chain combines TRBV28 with TRBJ1-2; perhaps TRBD1 as D (6 bases). CDR3 size: 14 residues. The germline CDR1 and CDR2 sequences are MDHEN and SYDVKM. V was shortened by 5 bases and J by 4 bases, with 14 bases between the two germline ends. The CDR3 DNA is TGTGCCAGCAGTAGCCTTACAGGGCTCTATGGCTACACCTTC. This encodes CASSSLTGLYGYTF.

V and J are TRBV7-3 and TRBJ2-1; D possibly corresponds to TRBD2 (5 bases). Germline CDR1 SGHTA, CDR2 FQGTGA. Trimming stripped 0 bases from V and 5 bases from J, with 17 bases between. This CDR3 is 17 amino acids long. CDR3 nucleotide sequence: TGTGCCAGCAGCTTAACGTCCAGGACTCGGGTAGACAATGAGCAGTTCTTC. It codes for CASSLTSRTRVDNEQFF.

The V gene is TRBV29-1, the J gene TRBJ1-4, with a possible D match to TRBD1 (5 bases). The CDR3 is 13 residues long. Germline CDR1 SQVTM, CDR2 ANQGSEA. V dropped 6 bases and J dropped 5 bases, with 13 bases sitting between them. CDR3 sequence (DNA): TGCAGCGTGCCGGGACTCCTGAATGAAAAACTGTTTTTT. Amino acid sequence: CSVPGLLNEKLFF.

V and J are TRBV6-5 and TRBJ2-3, with D unresolved. The germline CDR1 and CDR2 sequences are MNHEY and SVGAGI. V shed 0 bases and J shed 4 bases, with 8 bases lying between them. This CDR3 comprises 14 residues. Here the CDR3 reads CASSYSSVSDTQYF. CDR3 nucleotide sequence: TGTGCCAGCAGTTACTCGAGTGTGTCAGATACGCAGTATTTT.

CDR3 in amino acids: CASSPLSSPLHF. CDR3 sequence (DNA): TGTGCCAGCAGTCCCCTCAGTTCACCCCTCCACTTT. The chain is built from TRBV27 and TRBJ1-6, with unresolved D. The CDR3 sequence is 12 residues long. Trimming removed 5 bases from V and 9 bases from J, with 8 bases in between. Germline CDR1 and CDR2: MNHEY and SMNVEV (reference sequence).

V gene TRBV5-1 combines with J gene TRBJ1-2; no definite D call. The CDR3 runs to 14 residues. CDR1 and CDR2 from the germline V gene are SGHRS and YFSETQ. Trimming removed 0 bases from V and 3 bases from J, with 9 bases in between. CDR3 sequence: CASSLGGSYYGYTF. The CDR3 DNA reads TGCGCCAGCAGCTTGGGAGGCAGCTACTATGGCTACACCTTC.

The V call is TRBV5-1, the J call TRBJ1-1; D unresolved. The CDR3 runs to 11 residues. The V gene's germline CDR1 is SGHRS and CDR2 YFSETQ. V was clipped by 1 base and J by 8 bases, with 6 bases between them. CDR3 loop: CASSLRGEAFF. The CDR3 DNA follows: TGCGCCAGCAGCTTGAGAGGGGAAGCTTTCTTT.

A single count supports this clone. The chain employs TRBV6-2 or TRBV6-3 and TRBJ1-2, with D possibly TRBD1 on 6 matching bases. Trimming pared 5 bases from V and 1 base from J, leaving 14 bases between. The CDR3 is 15 residues long. Germline values: CDR1 MNHEY, CDR2 SVGEGT. In DNA form, the CDR3 reads TGTGCCAGCAGTCCCACCGACAGGTTTAACTATGGCTACACCTTC. This encodes CASSPTDRFNYGYTF.

The chain employs TRBV6-4 and TRBJ2-1, with D tentatively TRBD1 (6 bases). Germline V CDR1 and CDR2: MRHNA, SNTAGT. V lost 3 bases and J 10 bases, leaving 19 bases between the germline ends. The length of the CDR3 is 15 residues. The CDR3: CASSERGGSFGEQFF. CDR3 DNA: TGTGCCAGCAGTGAACGAGGGGGAAGTTTCGGCGAGCAGTTCTTC.

This chain connects TRBV3-1 (or the pseudogene TRBV3-2) to TRBJ2-7; possibly TRBD2 for D (6 bases). The V and J ends lost 1 base and 1 base respectively, with 14 bases between them. CDR3 length equals 16 residues. Germline loops: CDR1 LGHDT, CDR2 YNNKEL (reference sequence). The CDR3 nucleotides are TGTGCCAGCAGCCAAGGTTACCGGGACTGGTCCTACGAGCAGTACTTC. The encoded protein is CASSQGYRDWSYEQYF.

This clone has just a few counts. The gene calls are TRBV11-2 and TRBJ1-5, with 7 bases lining up with TRBD1. Losses at the gene ends were 5 bases for V and 4 bases for J; bases not matched to a gene: 8. Looked up from germline, CDR1 is SGHAT and CDR2 is FQNNGV. CDR3 length: 15 amino acids. CDR3 in DNA: TGTGCCAGCAGCCCCCCCGGGACAGAAAATCAGCCCCAGCATTTT. Translating it yields CASSPPGTENQPQHF.

The CDR3 loop reads CASSPQGLAVTETQYF. For the CDR3, the DNA is TGTGCCAGCAGCCCTCAAGGACTAGCGGTAACGGAGACCCAGTACTTC. The V call is TRBV11-2, the J call TRBJ2-5; TRBD2 matches 10 bases. The CDR3 extends over 16 amino acids. Germline V CDR1 and CDR2: SGHAT, FQNNGV. Trimming took 5 bases from V and 5 from J; bases not matched to a gene: 11.

This chain uses TRBV7-7 with TRBJ2-1; maybe TRBD2 (6 bases). The germline V gene encodes CDR1 SSHAT and CDR2 FNYEAQ (reference sequence). The CDR3 totals 18 residues. Trimming left V 5 bases short and J 10 bases short, with 30 bases between. CDR3 residues: CASSRGVGGIRLEGEQFF. In DNA form, the CDR3 reads TGTGCCAGCAGCCGGGGAGTAGGCGGGATACGCCTCGAGGGAGAGCAGTTCTTC. Full variable domain (outside the CDR3, taken from reference TRBV7-7 and TRBJ2-1): GAGVSQSPRYKVTKRGQDVTLRCDPISSHATLYWYQQALGQGPEFLTYFNYEAQPDKSGLPSDRFSAERPEGSISTLTIQRTEQRDSAMYRCASSRGVGGIRLEGEQFFGPGTRLTVL.

The genes are TRBV6-2 or TRBV6-3 and TRBJ2-7; tentative D call: TRBD1 (5 bases). Looked up from germline, CDR1 is MNHEY and CDR2 is SVGEGT. Trimming pared 8 bases from V and 4 bases from J, leaving 21 bases between. There are 15 residues in the CDR3. CDR3 DNA: TGTGCCAGCGGTTTTGGTTCTCCCAGGGTATACGAGCAGTACTTC. This sequence encodes CASGFGSPRVYEQYF.

The table lists this clone with a few counts. This chain links TRBV7-2 with TRBJ2-3; 8 bases map to TRBD1. The germline CDR1 and CDR2 sequences are SGHTA and FQGNSA. The trim removed 5 bases at V and 9 bases at J, leaving 19 bases unmatched. The CDR3 length is 17 residues. CDR3 sequence: CASSPSRNQGAGSTQYF. The DNA for the CDR3 is TGTGCCAGCAGCCCTAGCCGAAACCAGGGGGCTGGCTCGACGCAGTATTTT.

The rearrangement links TRBV28 to TRBJ2-6; the D gene is possibly TRBD2 (5 bases). The V gene's germline CDR1 is MDHEN and CDR2 SYDVKM. The CDR3 is 18 amino acids. V dropped 3 bases and J dropped 2 bases, with 17 bases sitting between them. As DNA, the CDR3 is TGTGCCAGCAGTTTCCCTCCTTTGGGAGTAACTGGGGCCAACGTCCTGACTTTC. It yields the protein CASSFPPLGVTGANVLTF. The variable domain in full, with the rest retrieved from reference TRBV28 and TRBJ2-6, is DVKVTQSSRYLVKRTGEKVFLECVQDMDHENMFWYRQDPGLGLRLIYFSYDVKMKEKGDIPEGYSVSREKKERFSLILESASTNQTSMYLCASSFPPLGVTGANVLTFGAGSRLTVL.

The chain joins TRBV7-8 to TRBJ2-3; 8 bases align to TRBD1. The J segment lost 3 bases and the V segment lost 2 bases, leaving 4 bases of the junction unmatched. The CDR3 has 15 amino acids. CDR1 is SGHVS, CDR2 FQNEAQ, per germline. CDR3 DNA: TGTGCCAGCAGCTTAAAGACAGGGGAAACAGATACGCAGTATTTT. Its translation is CASSLKTGETDTQYF.

The V call is TRBV5-1, the J call TRBJ2-7; D perhaps matches TRBD1 (6 bases). This CDR3 has 13 residues. Germline-derived CDR1 and CDR2 are SGHRS and YFSETQ. Between the trimmed V and J ends, which lost 2 bases and 5 bases, there was a span of 11 bases. The CDR3 region is CASSLGTRDEQYF. For the CDR3, the DNA is TGCGCCAGCAGCTTAGGGACACGGGACGAGCAGTACTTC.

The chain couples TRBV10-2 to TRBJ2-5, with 7 bases aligning to TRBD2. Germline values: CDR1 WSHSY, CDR2 SAAADI. This CDR3 contains 15 residues. Losses at the gene ends were 5 bases for V and 2 bases for J; bases not matched to a gene: 8. Here the CDR3 reads CASSISSAGQETQYF. In DNA form, the CDR3 reads TGCGCCAGCAGTATCTCCTCAGCGGGACAAGAGACCCAGTACTTC.

The CDR3 DNA sequence: TGTGCCAGCTTTTCCCGTGGCACTAACTATGGCTACACCTTC. It yields the protein CASFSRGTNYGYTF. The chain is built from TRBV27 and TRBJ1-2; no clear D gene. Germline V gene lookup returns CDR1 MNHEY and CDR2 SMNVEV (reference sequence). The CDR3 spans 14 residues. V lost 8 bases to trimming and J lost 0 bases, with 13 bases between them.